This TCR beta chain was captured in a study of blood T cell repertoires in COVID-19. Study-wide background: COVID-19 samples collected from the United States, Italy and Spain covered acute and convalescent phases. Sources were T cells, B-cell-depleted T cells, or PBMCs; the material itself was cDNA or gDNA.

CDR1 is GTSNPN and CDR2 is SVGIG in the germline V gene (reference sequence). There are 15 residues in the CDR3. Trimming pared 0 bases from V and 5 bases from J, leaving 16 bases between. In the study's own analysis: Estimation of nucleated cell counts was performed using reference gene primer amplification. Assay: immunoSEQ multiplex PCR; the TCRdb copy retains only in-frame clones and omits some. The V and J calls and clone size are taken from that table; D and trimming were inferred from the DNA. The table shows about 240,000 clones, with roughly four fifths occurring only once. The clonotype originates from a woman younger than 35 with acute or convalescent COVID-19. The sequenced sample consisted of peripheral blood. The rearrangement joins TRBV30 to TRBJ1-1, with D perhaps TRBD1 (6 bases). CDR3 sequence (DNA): TGTGCCTGGAGTGTAGGTGGCAGGGGTTCAACTGAAGCTTTCTTT. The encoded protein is CAWSVGGRGSTEAFF.